This is a list of T cell receptor beta chains from one sample in a study of T cell responses to AZD1222 COVID-19 vaccine. Produced via immunoSEQ multiplex PCR; TCRdb's table is partial and in-frame only. The table includes about 160,000 clones, 80% to 90% detected once. Sample: peripheral blood, taken on day 0 of AZD1222 vaccination. The receptor set was obtained from an adult in good health. CDR3s leave out the opening cysteine and the closing phenylalanine or tryptophan. The D gene is left open where the match is weak.

d_call	v_call	cdr3_aa
-	TRBV5-4	ASSHETGNTIY
TRBD1	TRBV14	ASSRDRGQPQH
-	TRBV25-1	ASRGPGRHSGNTIY
-	TRBV7-8	ASSFLTRTQYEQY
TRBD1	TRBV28	ASSYPITGVNTEAF
TRBD2	TRBV2	ASTPQRGLAKNIQY
TRBD2	TRBV12-3/TRBV12-4	ASLAGGTDTQY
TRBD2	TRBV28	ASSGGLAGVSSYNEQF
-	TRBV4-1	ASSPDQVEREKLF
TRBD1	TRBV5-3	ARSNSRDRGPRPSDTDTQY
TRBD1	TRBV6-5	ASGDRGGQPQH
TRBD2	TRBV30	AWMWRGGADTQY
TRBD2	TRBV4-3	ASSQGTSGGASLSTDTQY
TRBD1	TRBV2	ASDRGETQY
TRBD1	TRBV18	ASSPSQGVGGYT
-	TRBV28	ASRSQGFPSYEQY
TRBD2	TRBV10-1	ASSDPRGGLSSEQY
-	TRBV9	ASRGFGAQSPDTEAF
TRBD1	TRBV19	ASSDRSTGEWDYGYT
-	TRBV9	ASSFTGSGNYGYT
-	TRBV28	ASSSLSRSSGNTIY
-	TRBV4-1	ASSQVRYPENTEAF
-	TRBV28	ASSLRQLGNEKLF
-	TRBV19	ASSVVAGPYGYT
TRBD1	TRBV15	ATSRDRGNTEAF
-	TRBV19	ASSTNTGRYEQY
-	TRBV3-1/TRBV3-2	ASSPADDNQPQH